A single sample is the source of the 21 T cell receptor beta chains below, sequenced in a study of Ad26.COV2.S vaccination and SARS-CoV-2 variants. Repertoires were generated with immunoSEQ multiplex PCR, while TCRdb's copy carries only in-frame clones and drops some. The repertoire holds hundreds of thousands of clones, 83% seen once, with about 7.1% in the top ten. Specified treatment: approximately 18 received Ad26.COV2.S at low or high dose, single or two shots; about 5 received placebo; per-sample allocation not given. It was on day 63 after the first vaccine or placebo injection that samples were taken. Sequenced here: peripheral blood, sampled in a trial of Ad26.COV2.S vaccine versus placebo. Source of these receptors: a person aged 18-65 years who received the Ad26.COV2.S COVID-19 vaccine or a placebo.

The chain couples TRBV6-5 to TRBJ2-3; 7 nucleotides agree with TRBD1. The junction had 7 bases not matched to a gene; V was cut back by 4 bases and J by 3 bases. CDR1 is MNHEY and CDR2 is SVGAGI in the germline V gene. The length of the CDR3 is 15 residues. In DNA form, the CDR3 reads TGTGCCAGCAGTTCGTGGGTGACAGGGACAGATACGCAGTATTTT. Translating gives CASSSWVTGTDTQYF.

The chain is built from TRBV7-9 and TRBJ2-7, with D unresolved. Trimming took off 1 base at V and 0 bases at J, with 13 bases between the two ends. CDR1 is SEHNR and CDR2 is FQNEAQ in the germline V gene (reference sequence). The CDR3 totals 16 residues. The CDR3 DNA is TGTGCCAGCAGCTTAGATGTTGCGCCTGGCTCCTACGAGCAGTACTTC. Translation: CASSLDVAPGSYEQYF.

The chain links TRBV6-1 to TRBJ2-7; D perhaps matches TRBD1 (5 bases). Germline V gene lookup returns CDR1 MNHNS and CDR2 SASEGT. The CDR3 loop spans 12 amino acids. Trimming pared 5 bases from V and 9 bases from J, leaving 14 bases between. Here the CDR3 reads CASSTPGWGQYF. DNA for the CDR3: TGTGCCAGCAGTACCCCAGGGTGGGGGCAGTACTTC.

The chain carries TRBV6-4 and TRBJ1-1; possibly TRBD1 for D (5 bases). The CDR3 runs to 11 residues. The V and J ends lost 9 bases and 9 bases respectively, with 14 bases between them. From germline, CDR1 is MRHNA and CDR2 SNTAGT. This CDR3 is CARGRAGQAFF. The CDR3 DNA reads as TGTGCCAGGGGGAGGGCAGGGCAAGCTTTCTTT.

This chain connects TRBV18 to TRBJ1-5, with D possibly being TRBD1 (5 bases). The CDR3 runs 17 residues. V shed 2 bases and J shed 3 bases, with 17 bases lying between them. The germline V gene has CDR1 KGHSH and CDR2 LQKENI. CDR3 nucleotides: TGTGCCAGCTCACCAGGGTCAGGGCTGTGGGACAATCAGCCCCAGCATTTT. This codes for CASSPGSGLWDNQPQHF.

This clone was counted a few times. The chain uses TRBV7-9 and TRBJ2-3, with 7 bases fitting TRBD1. Germline lookup yields CDR1 SEHNR and CDR2 FQNEAQ (reference sequence). The CDR3 length is 16 residues. V shed 0 bases and J 2 bases; nucleotides not matched to a gene: 5. CDR3 amino acids: CASSLAGTDYTDTQYF. In nucleotides, the CDR3 is TGTGCCAGCAGCTTAGCCGGGACAGATTACACAGATACGCAGTATTTT.

The chain employs TRBV4-3 and TRBJ2-5, with D possibly matching TRBD1 (5 bases). Germline V lookup: CDR1 LGHNA, CDR2 YSLEER. Trimming left V 1 base short and J 7 bases short, with 10 bases between. This CDR3 contains 13 residues. CDR3 residues: CASSQAEGVTQYF. DNA for the CDR3: TGCGCCAGCAGCCAAGCAGAAGGGGTGACCCAGTACTTC.

Points on this clone: Different DNA sequences within this sample yield the same CDR3. The V gene is TRBV2, the J gene TRBJ1-5; D not resolved. CDR3 length: 13 amino acids. V dropped 1 base and J dropped 6 bases, with 7 bases sitting between them. From germline, CDR1 is SNHLY and CDR2 FYNNEI. The CDR3 sequence: CASSEGRGQPQHF. In DNA, the CDR3 is TGTGCCAGCAGTGAAGGACGGGGTCAGCCCCAGCATTTT.

The V gene is TRBV7-9, the J gene TRBJ2-7; D might be TRBD1 (5 bases). CDR1 is SEHNR and CDR2 is FQNEAQ in the germline V gene (reference sequence). The germline V and J ends were trimmed by 2 bases and 6 bases, with 14 bases remaining between them. CDR3 length: 14 amino acids. The CDR3 bases are TGTGCCAGCAGCTTAACAGGAGAGAGTGTCGAGCAGTACTTC. Its protein is CASSLTGESVEQYF.

CDR3 amino acids: CASSLGRPSSYNSPLHF. DNA of the CDR3: TGTGCCAGCAGCTTGGGTAGGCCGAGCTCCTATAATTCACCCCTCCACTTT. V usage is TRBV5-6 and J usage is TRBJ1-6; unclear D gene. The CDR3 runs to 17 residues. V gave up 0 bases and J gave up 0 bases, with 10 bases separating them. Germline CDR1 reads SGHDT; CDR2 reads YYEEEE.

J is TRBJ1-3 and V is TRBV6-6; TRBD1 aligns across 9 bases. Unmatched junction bases numbered 5, after V lost 6 bases and J lost 5 bases. CDR1 is MNHNY, CDR2 SVGAGI, per germline (reference sequence). This CDR3 has 14 residues. In DNA form, the CDR3 reads TGTGCCAGCAGGTCACAGGGGGCAAGAAACACCATATATTTT. Its protein is CASRSQGARNTIYF.

The J gene is TRBJ2-1, the V gene TRBV3-1 (or the pseudogene TRBV3-2), with D possibly TRBD2 on 6 matching bases. CDR1 and CDR2 (germline): LGHDT, YNNKEL (reference sequence). The V end was cut by 1 base, the J end by 6 bases, with 10 bases between. This CDR3 comprises 14 residues. CDR3 protein: CASSQAGLGNEQFF. DNA for the CDR3: TGTGCCAGCAGCCAAGCGGGACTCGGCAATGAGCAGTTCTTC.

The chain carries TRBV21-1 and TRBJ2-3; TRBD1, as called in the table, went unchecked against the DNA. TRBV21-1 corresponds to a pseudogene. This CDR3 spans 16 amino acids. CDR3 sequence (DNA): TGTGCCAGCAGCCAAGGGACAGGTTGGGGAACAGATACGCAGTATTTT. Translation: CASSQGTGWGTDTQYF.

V usage is TRBV7-8 and J usage is TRBJ2-7, with unresolved D. In germline, CDR1 is SGHVS, CDR2 FQNEAQ. The CDR3 extends over 14 amino acids. V gave up 5 bases and J gave up 1 base, with 12 bases separating them. CDR3 nucleotides: TGTGCCAGCAGCCCAGAGGCTGTATCCTACGAGCAGTACTTC. Protein product: CASSPEAVSYEQYF. The whole variable domain, remainder taken from reference TRBV7-8 and TRBJ2-7, is GAGVSQSPRYKVAKRGQDVALRCDPISGHVSLFWYQQALGQGPEFLTYFQNEAQLDKSGLPSDRFFAERPEGSVSTLKIQRTQQEDSAVYLCASSPEAVSYEQYFGPGTRLTVT.

The V gene is TRBV18, the J gene TRBJ2-5; D not certain. The CDR3 loop spans 14 amino acids. Trimming removed 1 base at V and 1 base at J, with 7 bases between. Per the germline V gene, CDR1 is KGHSH and CDR2 is LQKENI. As DNA, the CDR3 is TGTGCCAGCTCACCACAGGGCCTCCAAGAGACCCAGTACTTC. It is translated as CASSPQGLQETQYF.

CDR3 nucleotides: TGTGCCAGCAGCCCAGGGACCGGGATAGAAGCTTTCTTT. It yields the protein CASSPGTGIEAFF. This chain connects TRBV7-2 to TRBJ1-1, with a possible D match to TRBD1 (5 bases). Deletions cut 5 bases from V and 8 bases from J, with 15 bases between. Germline V gene lookup returns CDR1 SGHTA and CDR2 FQGNSA. The CDR3 extends over 13 amino acids.

This chain links TRBV7-2 with TRBJ2-6, with 9 bases identical to TRBD1. The trim removed 3 bases at V and 6 bases at J, leaving 6 bases unmatched. The CDR3 is 16 residues long. Germline loops: CDR1 SGHTA, CDR2 FQGNSA. The DNA for the CDR3 is TGTGCCAGCAGCTTGGACAGGGGAGCTTCGGCCAACGTCCTGACTTTC. This encodes CASSLDRGASANVLTF.

V is TRBV28 and J is TRBJ1-1; D remains unclear. V gave up 10 bases and J gave up 2 bases, with 17 bases separating them. CDR3 length equals 14 residues. Germline V lookup: CDR1 MDHEN, CDR2 SYDVKM. The CDR3 DNA reads TGTGCCATCACCGAGCTGGGAGATAACACTGAAGCTTTCTTT. Translating gives CAITELGDNTEAFF.

The chain carries TRBV3-1 (or the pseudogene TRBV3-2) and TRBJ1-2; a possible D gene is TRBD1 (5 bases). V was clipped by 1 base and J by 2 bases, with 14 bases between them. This CDR3 spans 16 amino acids. CDR1 is LGHDT and CDR2 is YNNKEL in the germline V gene (reference sequence). As DNA, the CDR3 is TGTGCCAGCAGCCAAGCCGGGGCAGGACTCAACTATGGCTACACCTTC. This gives the protein CASSQAGAGLNYGYTF.

J is TRBJ1-1 and V is TRBV18; D remains unclear. The germline V gene has CDR1 KGHSH and CDR2 LQKENI. Trimming took off 2 bases at V and 1 base at J, with 14 bases between the two ends. The CDR3 runs 16 residues. The CDR3, as DNA: TGTGCCAGCTCACCATTCGAGTTTCTGGGGAACACTGAAGCTTTCTTT. As protein: CASSPFEFLGNTEAFF.

This clone was seen once. The chain combines TRBV5-1 with TRBJ2-1; D could derive from TRBD1 or TRBD2 (6 bases each). With 0 bases removed from V and 7 bases from J, the gap between germline ends came to 11 bases. Germline V lookup: CDR1 SGHRS, CDR2 YFSETQ. The CDR3 runs 14 residues. The CDR3 DNA reads as TGCGCCAGCAGCTTGGGAGGGGGGCAGAATGAGCAGTTCTTC. Its protein is CASSLGGGQNEQFF.